This T cell receptor beta chain appears in the sequencing data of a study of cytomegalovirus exposure and HLA in healthy donors. Of note for this clone: Its antigen is undetermined.

Study findings and constraints: From TCR beta sequences, most subjects' HLA-A and HLA-B alleles were reportedly predicted accurately. Reported performance of the classifier showed diagnosis of cytomegalovirus status with high specificity and sensitivity.

The PCR was carried out with 60 Vbeta primers and 13 Jbeta primers. Profiled with immunoSEQ multiplex PCR; TCRdb holds only in-frame clones, not every one. The sample includes 150,000 to 200,000 clones, 68% of them seen just once. Germline V lookup: CDR1 SGHDT, CDR2 YYEEEE. V dropped 1 base and J dropped 10 bases, with 17 bases sitting between them. CDR3 length: 14 residues. The chain couples TRBV5-6 to TRBJ1-2, with D possibly matching TRBD1 (5 bases). The sequencing input was PBMCs. This clonotype originated in a man aged 50-60 years in good health and CMV-seronegative. The CDR3 reads CASSLMGGTVVYTF. The DNA for the CDR3 is TGTGCCAGCAGCTTGATGGGGGGGACCGTCGTCTACACCTTC.